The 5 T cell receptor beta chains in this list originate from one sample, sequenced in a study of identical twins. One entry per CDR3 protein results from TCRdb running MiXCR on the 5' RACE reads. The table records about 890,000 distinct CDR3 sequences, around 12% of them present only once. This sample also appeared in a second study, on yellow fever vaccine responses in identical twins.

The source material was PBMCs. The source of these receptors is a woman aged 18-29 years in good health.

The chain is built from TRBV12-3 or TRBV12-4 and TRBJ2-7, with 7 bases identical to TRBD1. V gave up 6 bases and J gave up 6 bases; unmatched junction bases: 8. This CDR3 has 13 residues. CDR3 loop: CASSPTGVPEQYV. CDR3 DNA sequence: TGTGCCAGCAGCCCTACAGGGGTTCCCGAGCAGTACGTC.

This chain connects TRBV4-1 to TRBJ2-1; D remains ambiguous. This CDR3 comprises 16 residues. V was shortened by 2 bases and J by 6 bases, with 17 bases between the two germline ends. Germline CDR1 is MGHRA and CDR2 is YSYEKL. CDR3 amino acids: CASSQRWVLGVNEQFF. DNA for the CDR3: TGCGCCAGCAGCCAAAGATGGGTGCTTGGCGTCAATGAGCAGTTCTTC.

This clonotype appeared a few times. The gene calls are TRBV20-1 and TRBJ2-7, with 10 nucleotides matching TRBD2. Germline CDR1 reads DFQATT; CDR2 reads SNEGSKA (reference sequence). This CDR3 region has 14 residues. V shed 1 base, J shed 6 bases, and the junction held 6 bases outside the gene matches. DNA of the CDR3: TGCAGTGCTAGAGCGGCTAGCGGGGGAAGCGAGCAGTACGTC. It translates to CSARAASGGSEQYV.

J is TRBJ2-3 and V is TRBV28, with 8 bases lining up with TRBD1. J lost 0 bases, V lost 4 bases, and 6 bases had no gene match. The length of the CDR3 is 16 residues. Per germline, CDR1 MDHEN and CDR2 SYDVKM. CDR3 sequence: CASSSGQVDSTDTQYF. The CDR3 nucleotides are TGTGCCAGCAGTTCGGGACAGGTGGATAGCACAGATACGCAGTATTTT.

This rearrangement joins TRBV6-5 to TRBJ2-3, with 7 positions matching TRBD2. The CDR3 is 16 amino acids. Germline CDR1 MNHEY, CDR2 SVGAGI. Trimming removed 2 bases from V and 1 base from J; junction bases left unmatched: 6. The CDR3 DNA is TGTGCCAGCAGTTACCGGGGGGTTGTTGGCACAGATACGCAGTATTTT. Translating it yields CASSYRGVVGTDTQYF.